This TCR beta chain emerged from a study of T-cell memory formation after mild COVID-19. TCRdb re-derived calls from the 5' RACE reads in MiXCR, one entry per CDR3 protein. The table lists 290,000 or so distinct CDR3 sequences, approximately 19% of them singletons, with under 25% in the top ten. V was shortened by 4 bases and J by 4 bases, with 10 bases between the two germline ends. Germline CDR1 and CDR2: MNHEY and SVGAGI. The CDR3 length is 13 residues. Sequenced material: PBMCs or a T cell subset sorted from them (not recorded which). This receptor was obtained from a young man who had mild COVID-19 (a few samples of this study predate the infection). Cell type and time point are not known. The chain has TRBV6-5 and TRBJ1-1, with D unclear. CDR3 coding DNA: TGTGCCAGCAGTTTAGGGATCGGCACTGAAGCTTTCTTT. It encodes CASSLGIGTEAFF.